This TCR beta chain was observed in a study of T cell changes during pregnancy in multiple sclerosis. Assay used: immunoSEQ multiplex PCR; TCRdb lists only in-frame clones, some missing. The repertoire holds about 80,000 clones, approximately 90% seen once, with roughly 2.5% in the top ten. The CDR3 is 16 residues long. Trimming cost V 10 bases and J 3 bases; bases outside gene matches: 11. Germline V gene lookup returns CDR1 SNHLY and CDR2 FYNNEI. The source was peripheral blood, collected before pregnancy. This rearrangement joins TRBV2 to TRBJ2-1; 11 bases line up with TRBD2. This clonotype was obtained from a female donor with multiple sclerosis, enrolled in a pregnancy study. The CDR3 spells CATRTLTSGSYNEQFF. CDR3 sequence (DNA): TGTGCCACCCGAACTCTCACTAGCGGGAGCTACAATGAGCAGTTCTTC.